This T cell receptor (beta chain) is drawn from a study of blood T cell repertoires in COVID-19 (TCRdb year 2020). A note on the overall study: The collaborator samples originated in the United States, Italy and Spain and spanned the acute and convalescent phases of COVID-19. The repertoires were released in a freely available public database intended as a resource for research on the immune response to SARS-CoV-2. Subjects who had been exposed to COVID-19, were actively infected with it, or had recovered from it provided the deeply sampled blood TCRbeta repertoires that made up the dataset. The prospective study material was composed of cDNA or gDNA derived from T cells, B-cell-depleted T cells, or PBMCs. Where HLA class I and class II types were available, the types were taken from metadata supplied by the sample provider, not from assay-based typing. The sample metadata nearly always contained a de-identified subject ID, COVID-19 status, age in years and sex. The samples were drawn from the first 160 participants of the ongoing ImmuneRACE study and from under 1,500 subjects provided by 6 global collaborators. Summary of the overall study and its limitations: How much clinical and demographic metadata was included differed by source and by participant, and the metadata was provided uncurated.

A remark on this clone: Its antigen specificity is not known. No base-level quality is on record; no much larger clone is a single base apart.

TCRbeta CDR3 regions were amplified from genomic DNA by means of the immunoSEQ Assay, a bias-controlled multiplex PCR. As for the original processing: The number of nucleated cells in each sample was estimated from the amplification of reference gene primers within the assay. To quantify the absolute abundance of each unique TCRbeta CDR3 rearrangement, sequence reads were collapsed and filtered. Productive Simpson clonality was computed per sample as the square root of Simpson's diversity index over productive rearrangements. TCRdb stores this immuneACCESS table with in-frame sequences only. Part of the clones is absent; in the studies checked, under half of the shortfall reflects unresolved V genes, and no reason is known for the rest. V and J calls and clone size are given by that table; D and trimming were obtained from the DNA. The sample has about 400,000 clones on record, 86% of them singletons. The top ten hold more than 1.4% of the sample.

CDR1 MNHEY and CDR2 SVGAGI were looked up in the germline V gene. The CDR3 contains 14 residues, cysteine and phenylalanine counted. The only DNA kept is the CDR3, 42 bases in frame from the first base. V has 4 bases trimmed and J has 6 bases trimmed; junction bases matching no gene number 6. Each collaborating institution followed its own protocols to collect whole blood in K2EDTA tubes. For TCRbeta analysis, collaborators shipped samples as frozen whole blood, isolated PBMCs, or DNA extracted from either of those sample types. Recombination joined TRBV6-5 with TRBJ1-2, and 9 bases in between align with TRBD1. This clonotype originated in a woman aged 30 to 39 with active or convalescent COVID-19. The sample comprised peripheral blood. In nucleotides, the sequence is TGTGCCAGCAGTTGGGGACAGGGAGCGGATGGCTACACCTTC. It specifies CASSWGQGADGYTF.